These T cell receptor beta chains were read from a single sample in a study of control samples from healthy donors and cancer patients. Sequencing was performed with immunoSEQ multiplex PCR; in TCRdb, only in-frame clones are kept and a portion is missing. In total, the table holds fewer than 200,000 clones. Sequences were obtained from blood. The receptors stem from a woman aged 25 to 45 in good health. Both conserved end residues are part of each CDR3. Fields, in order: V gene, D gene, J gene, CDR3 protein. The D gene is left open where the match is weak.

TRBV7-2	.	TRBJ2-1	CASSFRGSNEQFF
TRBV5-1	.	TRBJ1-1	CASSLVAGRWTEAFF
TRBV6-6	TRBD1	TRBJ1-5	CASSTGPDRGQPQHF
TRBV5-1	.	TRBJ1-1	CASSLASGGTEAFF
TRBV12-3/TRBV12-4	.	TRBJ1-4	CASSPQGEKLFF
TRBV28	.	TRBJ1-2	CASNVGQRSYYGYTF
TRBV15	TRBD1	TRBJ2-1	CATSRAGGRGQNEQFF
TRBV11-2	.	TRBJ2-7	CASSFLPGEQYF
TRBV4-1	.	TRBJ1-1	CASSLMNTEAFF
TRBV7-3	TRBD1	TRBJ2-5	CASSQGAYAGVETQYF
TRBV7-8	TRBD1	TRBJ2-3	CASSAPGQGYSDTQYF
TRBV7-9	.	TRBJ2-7	CASSPPSGEQYF
TRBV19	TRBD1	TRBJ1-1	CASQDRAGDTEAFF